This TCR beta chain was captured by sequencing in a study of response to subunit inactivated influenza vaccine. General observations from the study: The study's authors posited that every seasonal influenza vaccination enlists few new T cells.

CDR3 length: 13 residues. Germline V CDR1 and CDR2: SQVTM, ANQGSEA. The V gene lost 4 bases and the J gene lost 5 bases, with 14 bases spanning the gap. TCRdb reanalysed the RT-PCR reads using MiXCR and keeps one entry per CDR3 protein. The sample shows about 570,000 distinct CDR3 sequences, over 9% of them seen only once. A few counts support this clonotype. Its antigen is not identified. The same sample was also used in a study of T cells expressing NK-cell markers. That work adds: 5'RACE template switching with UMIs generated TCR beta cDNA. Sequenced donors, eight in total, included seven who were HCMV-seropositive and one who was seronegative. Whether the expanded NKG2C+ T cell clones recognized HCMV remained unclear.

This rearrangement joins TRBV29-1 to TRBJ2-5, with D perhaps assigned TRBD1 or TRBD2 (7 bases each). Specimen: PBMCs from blood, collected on the day of vaccination. The receptor comes from a man between 50 and 59 years old who received an inactivated influenza vaccine. CDR3 in amino acids: CSVVRGREETQYF. The CDR3 region has the DNA TGCAGCGTTGTTAGGGGGCGGGAGGAGACCCAGTACTTC.